This T cell receptor beta chain was obtained from a study of T cell repertoires in cytomegalovirus infection. Study as a whole: CMV epitopes, recently identified HLA-C-restricted and well-studied HLA-B-restricted, were used. CMV infection together with matching HLA type was indicated by public TCR beta signatures.

The study's findings and limits: Based on cumulative public TCR beta family frequency, carriers of CMV plus the relevant HLA were identified. The ex vivo response was dominated by HLA-C-restricted CMV-specific TCR beta clonotypes.

A remark on this clonotype: The antigen is not known.

A single record per CDR3 protein comes from TCRdb applying MiXCR to the reads. The table shows 450,000 to 600,000 distinct CDR3 sequences, with 40% to 50% occurring only once. The specimen comprised cultured PBMCs, sampled from culture after CMV antigen stimulation. This clonotype was obtained from a human donor in good health (CMV status not recorded). Some clones in this sample may be carry-over from other donors' samples.

This CDR3 is CASSYTYDTDTQYF. The DNA for the CDR3 is TGTGCCAGCAGCTATACCTATGACACAGATACGCAGTATTTT. The rearrangement joins TRBV7-9 to TRBJ2-3; D gene ambiguous. Trimming cost V 4 bases and J 2 bases, with 10 bases left between them. There are 14 residues in the CDR3. The V gene's germline CDR1 is SEHNR and CDR2 FQNEAQ (reference sequence). The variable domain in full, with the rest retrieved from reference TRBV7-9 and TRBJ2-3, is DTGVSQNPRHKITKRGQNVTFRCDPISEHNRLYWYRQTLGQGPEFLTYFQNEAQLEKSRLLSDRFSAERPKGSFSTLEIQRTEQGDSAMYLCASSYTYDTDTQYFGPGTRLTVL.